These 18 T cell receptor beta chains came from one sample sequenced in a study of cytotoxic CD8 clonotypes in ibrutinib-treated CLL (dated by TCRdb to about 2021). The intended sense of this specimen's time point label: approximately 25 months on ibrutinib. The method was the immunoSEQ multiplex PCR assay. In its TCRdb copy, this immuneACCESS table keeps in-frame sequences only and misses some clones. Where compared with another copy, unresolved V genes explain less than half of these, and the others have no known cause. For this sample there are 75,000 to 90,000 clones; around four fifths appear just once. The ten largest clones take up about two fifths of the sample. Sample: PBMCs, taken after 24 months of ibrutinib treatment. These receptors originate from a human donor with chronic lymphocytic leukemia.

The rearrangement uses TRBV5-6 and TRBJ2-1; 12 positions match TRBD2. The CDR3 runs to 17 residues. V trimming: 2 bases; J trimming: 10 bases; junction bases outside the gene matches: 13. CDR1 is SGHDT and CDR2 is YYEEEE in the germline V gene. CDR3 sequence: CASSFLAGGLIQWEQFF. The CDR3 DNA reads as TGTGCCAGCAGCTTTCTAGCGGGAGGGCTCATACAATGGGAGCAGTTCTTC.

The CDR3 bases are TGTGCCAGCAGCTTAGCTTTCCTAGCGGGAAGCGAGCAGTACTTC. Its protein is CASSLAFLAGSEQYF. This chain connects TRBV7-2 to TRBJ2-7, with 9 bases fitting TRBD2. V gave up 0 bases and J gave up 6 bases; unmatched junction bases: 6. Germline CDR1 is SGHTA and CDR2 is FQGNSA. CDR3 size: 15 residues.

This rearrangement joins TRBV29-1 to TRBJ2-7, with D possibly being TRBD1 (6 bases). CDR1 and CDR2 from the germline V gene are SQVTM and ANQGSEA. This CDR3 region has 14 residues. With 1 base removed from V and 5 bases from J, the gap between germline ends came to 15 bases. CDR3 DNA sequence: TGCAGCGTTGAAGTGGCAGGGGTGGGTGACGAGCAGTACTTC. Amino acids: CSVEVAGVGDEQYF.

The chain combines TRBV10-3 with TRBJ1-2; a possible D gene is TRBD1 (5 bases). The V end lost 3 bases, the J end lost 0 bases, and 14 bases lay between the germline ends. The CDR3 spans 16 residues. Germline V gene lookup returns CDR1 ENHRY and CDR2 SYGVKD. The CDR3 DNA reads as TGTGCCATCAGTGAACAGGCAGGGCGAGCTAACTATGGCTACACCTTC. It codes for CAISEQAGRANYGYTF.

Only a few counts were recorded for this clone. This chain links TRBV28 with TRBJ2-5; D is possibly TRBD2 (5 bases). CDR1 and CDR2 from the germline V gene are MDHEN and SYDVKM. The CDR3 loop spans 12 amino acids. Trimming removed 3 bases at V and 5 bases at J, with 7 bases between. CDR3: CASSFGGETQYF. CDR3 sequence (DNA): TGTGCCAGCAGTTTTGGCGGGGAGACCCAGTACTTC.

The chain carries TRBV5-4 and TRBJ2-7; 14 bases line up with TRBD2. The CDR3 sequence is 16 residues long. The germline V gene has CDR1 SGHNT and CDR2 YYREEE (reference sequence). V shed 4 bases, J shed 4 bases, and the junction held 7 bases outside the gene matches. The CDR3 region is CASSAGLAGVRYEQYF. CDR3 DNA sequence: TGTGCCAGCAGCGCGGGACTAGCGGGAGTTCGGTACGAGCAGTACTTC.

The chain uses TRBV19 and TRBJ1-4; D is ambiguous. Per the germline V gene, CDR1 is LNHDA and CDR2 is SQIVND (reference sequence). Trimming removed 6 bases at V and 7 bases at J, with 18 bases between. The CDR3 is 15 amino acids. The CDR3 nucleotides are TGTGCCAGTAGCCCCCTCGGGGTCGTCGGTGAAAAACTGTTTTTT. Translating it yields CASSPLGVVGEKLFF.

This clone was seen once. The V call is TRBV4-2, the J call TRBJ1-1; 7 nucleotides align to TRBD1. The germline gives CDR1 LGHNA, CDR2 YNFKEQ. CDR3 length equals 14 residues. The V segment lost 4 bases and the J segment 3 bases; nucleotides outside the gene matches: 5. The chain's CDR3 is CASSPTGEYTEAFF. As DNA, the CDR3 is TGTGCCAGCAGCCCCACAGGGGAGTACACTGAAGCTTTCTTT.

This clone was observed a single time. The rearrangement uses TRBV29-1 and TRBJ1-1; D perhaps matches TRBD1 (6 bases). CDR1 is SQVTM, CDR2 ANQGSEA, per germline. Trimming pared 7 bases from V and 5 bases from J, leaving 20 bases between. This CDR3 contains 14 residues. The CDR3 bases are TGCAGCGCCTCTGGCGGGGGCTTGGAGACTGAAGCTTTCTTT. Its translation: CSASGGGLETEAFF.

In the case of this clone: A single base is all that separates this from a far larger clone, so a read error is likely. This chain connects TRBV5-3 to TRBJ2-3; D call uncertain. TRBV5-3 is assigned to the ORF class and has an uncertain function. The CDR3 sequence is 14 residues long. Trimming took off 2 bases at V and 1 base at J, with 8 bases between the two ends. This CDR3 reads CARSLNSGTDTQYF. In nucleotides, the CDR3 is TGTGCCAGAAGCTTAAATAGTGGCACAGATACGCAGTATTTT.

The J gene is TRBJ2-7, the V gene TRBV28; 9 nucleotides align to TRBD2. Germline loops: CDR1 MDHEN, CDR2 SYDVKM. Trimming cost V 7 bases and J 6 bases; bases outside gene matches: 13. The CDR3 runs 15 residues. The CDR3 loop is CASMGSGSLSTEQYF. The DNA for the CDR3 is TGTGCCAGCATGGGTAGCGGGAGTTTGTCCACCGAGCAGTACTTC.

This clone was detected only once. This chain connects TRBV4-1 to TRBJ2-3; D remains unclear. The CDR3 is 14 amino acids. Trimming left V 2 bases short and J 4 bases short, with 10 bases between. Looked up from germline, CDR1 is MGHRA and CDR2 is YSYEKL. The CDR3 spells CASSQLDGPDTQYF. The CDR3 DNA reads as TGCGCCAGCAGCCAATTGGACGGACCAGATACGCAGTATTTT.

The CDR3 region is CASTVFNTGELFF. The CDR3, as DNA: TGTGCCAGCACCGTCTTCAACACCGGGGAGCTGTTTTTT. V gene TRBV7-8 combines with J gene TRBJ2-2, with D unclear. The CDR3 consists of 13 residues. Germline V gene lookup returns CDR1 SGHVS and CDR2 FQNEAQ. Trimming took off 7 bases at V and 2 bases at J, with 8 bases between the two ends. Drawing the rest from reference TRBV7-8 and TRBJ2-2, the complete variable domain is GAGVSQSPRYKVAKRGQDVALRCDPISGHVSLFWYQQALGQGPEFLTYFQNEAQLDKSGLPSDRFFAERPEGSVSTLKIQRTQQEDSAVYLCASTVFNTGELFFGEGSRLTVL.

The CDR3: CASRSRGAGGETQYF. CDR3 in DNA: TGTGCCAGCAGGTCTAGAGGGGCGGGAGGAGAGACCCAGTACTTC. The gene calls are TRBV6-1 and TRBJ2-5, with TRBD2 matching 8 bases. The CDR3 extends over 15 amino acids. Germline-derived CDR1 and CDR2 are MNHNS and SASEGT. With 6 bases clipped from V and 4 bases from J, the junction kept 10 bases outside the gene matches.

The rearrangement links TRBV15 to TRBJ2-2, with no clear D. Trimming stripped 3 bases from V and 7 bases from J, with 9 bases between. The CDR3 has 13 amino acids. In germline, CDR1 is LNHNV, CDR2 YYDKDF (reference sequence). The CDR3 region is CATSSHPSGELFF. The CDR3 DNA sequence: TGTGCCACCAGCAGTCATCCCAGCGGGGAGCTGTTTTTT.

The chain joins TRBV2 to TRBJ2-1, with D perhaps assigned TRBD1 or TRBD2 (5 bases each). This CDR3 has 12 amino acids. Germline CDR1 and CDR2: SNHLY and FYNNEI. V lost 6 bases, J lost 3 bases, and 6 bases lay in between. The CDR3 sequence: CASRRGYNEQFF. The CDR3 DNA is TGTGCCAGCAGGAGGGGCTACAATGAGCAGTTCTTC.

The CDR3 loop is CASSPRGGQGVNGYTF. CDR3 coding DNA: TGTGCCAGCAGCCCGAGAGGAGGACAGGGAGTAAATGGCTACACCTTC. V and J are TRBV2 and TRBJ1-2, with TRBD1 identical over 8 bases. This CDR3 has 16 amino acids. Trimming at V came to 6 bases and at J to 6 bases, leaving 15 bases not matched to a gene. The germline V gene has CDR1 SNHLY and CDR2 FYNNEI.

The rearrangement joins TRBV27 to TRBJ2-4, with TRBD2 identical over 13 bases. The germline V gene encodes CDR1 MNHEY and CDR2 SMNVEV (reference sequence). V dropped 5 bases and J dropped 3; count of bases not matched to a gene: 7. This CDR3 has 17 residues. The CDR3 loop is CASSAGLAGDHKNIQYF. The CDR3 nucleotides are TGTGCCAGCAGTGCCGGACTAGCGGGAGATCACAAAAACATTCAGTACTTC.